This paragraph covers one TCR beta chain sequence. The sample comes from a study of technical replicates of blood from several donors. TCRdb's table, derived via immunoSEQ multiplex PCR, lists solely in-frame clones and lacks some. Here the sample spans about 82,000 clones, 94% being singletons. The V segment lost 0 bases and the J segment 0 bases; nucleotides outside the gene matches: 6. The CDR3 is 17 amino acids. The germline V gene has CDR1 SGHVS and CDR2 FQNEAQ. The source of this sequence is a human donor in good health. The chain is built from TRBV7-8 and TRBJ2-3; 7 nucleotides agree with TRBD2. What was sequenced was T cells isolated from PBMCs. The CDR3 spells CASSLAHGGTSTDTQYF. The DNA for the CDR3 is TGTGCCAGCAGCTTAGCGCACGGGGGGACTAGCACAGATACGCAGTATTTT.